A selection of T cell receptor beta chains follows, all from one sample in a study of siplizumab effects on memory and regulatory T cells. Produced via immunoSEQ multiplex PCR; TCRdb's table is partial and in-frame only. The profile covers around 100,000 clones, with about 91% appearing a single time and 0.15% taken by the ten largest. Specimen: CD4+ T cells sorted from blood. These receptors were taken from a human donor in good health. The CDR3 runs from the conserved cysteine through the conserved F or W. Fields, in order: V gene, J gene, D gene, clone size, CDR3 DNA, CDR3 protein. The D gene is left open where the match is weak. Expanded clones are given a class, and other clones once, few, many or no size at all.

>TRBV7-3|TRBJ2-2|TRBD1|.
TGTGCCAGCAGCCCCGGGACAGTTTACACCGGGGAGCTGTTTTTT
CASSPGTVYTGELFF
>TRBV4-1|TRBJ2-1|TRBD2|.
TGCGCCAGCAGCCAACAAGGGACTAGCTATCATGAGCAGTTCTTC
CASSQQGTSYHEQFF
>TRBV30|TRBJ1-1|TRBD1|few
TGTGCCTGGCTACAGGGGACTGAAGCTTTCTTT
CAWLQGTEAFF
>TRBV7-9|TRBJ1-1|.|.
TGTGCCAGCAGCTTGTCGCAGAACACTGAAGCTTTCTTT
CASSLSQNTEAFF
>TRBV11-2|TRBJ2-5|TRBD2|few
TGTGCCAGCAGCTTATCTAGCGGGGGACAAGAGACCCAGTACTTC
CASSLSSGGQETQYF
>TRBV11-3|TRBJ1-1|.|.
TGTGCCAGCAGCGGGGCCGGCACTGAAGCTTTCTTT
CASSGAGTEAFF
>TRBV6-5|TRBJ1-2|.|.
TGTGCCAGCCGGTCGGCTGACTATGGCTACACCTTC
CASRSADYGYTF
>TRBV7-9|TRBJ1-2|TRBD1|.
TGTGCCAGCAGTCCGACCGGGACAGGGGGCGCGCACTATGGCTACACCTTC
CASSPTGTGGAHYGYTF
>TRBV28|TRBJ2-6|TRBD1|.
TGTGCCAGCAGTTTAACAGGGGGCTTTTTTACTTCTGGGGCCAACGTCCTGACTTTC
CASSLTGGFFTSGANVLTF
>TRBV9|TRBJ1-6|.|.
TGTGCCAGCAGGGGGGACTGGACAGATAATTCACCCCTCCACTTT
CASRGDWTDNSPLHF
>TRBV19|TRBJ1-4|.|.
TGTGCCAGCCTAGGACACTACGGATCTAATGAAAAACTGTTTTTT
CASLGHYGSNEKLFF
>TRBV13|TRBJ2-3|.|.
TGTGCAACCAAACTAAGACGACAAAGCACAGATACGCAGTATTTT
CATKLRRQSTDTQYF
>TRBV6-8|TRBJ2-2|.|.
TGTGCCAGCAGTTCTTGGGGGGAGCTGTTTTTT
CASSSWGELFF
>TRBV30|TRBJ2-4|TRBD1|.
TGTGCCTGGAGTGTACGCGAGGGACAGGGGGGACCAATAGCCAAAAACATTCAGTACTTC
CAWSVREGQGGPIAKNIQYF
>TRBV5-6|TRBJ2-1|.|once
TGTGCCAGCAGCACAGGACTGACGCCCTCTAAGAATGAGCAGTTCTTC
CASSTGLTPSKNEQFF
>TRBV5-6|TRBJ2-3|TRBD2|.
TGTGCCAGCAGCCCTGGCGGGGGGCCCGCAGATACGCAGTATTTT
CASSPGGGPADTQYF
>TRBV14|TRBJ2-2|TRBD2|.
TGTGCCAGCAGCGCTAGCGGGGGGGCGATCGGGGAGCTGTTTTTT
CASSASGGAIGELFF
>TRBV6-6|TRBJ1-1|.|.
TGTGCCAGCAGTTTTGGGGCGGTGGGGACTGAAGCTTTCTTT
CASSFGAVGTEAFF
>TRBV11-2|TRBJ1-2|.|.
TGTGCCAGCAGCTTAGGGGTGGGTTCCCCCTATGGCTACACCTTC
CASSLGVGSPYGYTF
>TRBV15|TRBJ2-3|.|.
TGTGCCACCAGAGCGAGCCAGGGGAACCCAGATACGCAGTATTTT
CATRASQGNPDTQYF
>TRBV10-3|TRBJ1-3|.|.
TGTGCCATCTTGGGCCGAGATCAGGGGTCTGGAAACACCATATATTTT
CAILGRDQGSGNTIYF
>TRBV19|TRBJ1-2|.|.
TGTGCCAGTAGTCTCCGACAGCTAGATGGCTACACCTTC
CASSLRQLDGYTF
>TRBV5-1|TRBJ1-2|.|.
TGCGCCAGCAGCGTACAGGACTATGGCTACACCTTC
CASSVQDYGYTF
>TRBV7-3|TRBJ1-6|.|.
TGTGCCAGCAGCTTATTGGGTGGAATATCCCTCCACTTT
CASSLLGGISLHF
>TRBV14|TRBJ2-3|.|.
TGTGCCAGCAGCCCGAAATGGACAGCTAGCACAGATACGCAGTATTTT
CASSPKWTASTDTQYF
>TRBV6-1|TRBJ2-5|.|.
TGTGCCAGCAGTGACCAAGAGACCCAGTACTTC
CASSDQETQYF
>TRBV4-3|TRBJ1-3|.|.
TGCGCCAGCAGCTCGGACAGTTACTCTGGAAACACCATATATTTT
CASSSDSYSGNTIYF
>TRBV18|TRBJ2-3|TRBD2|.
TGTGCCAGCTCACCACCGATAGGCGGGGGGGCTAGTACGGATACGCAGTATTTT
CASSPPIGGGASTDTQYF
>TRBV18|TRBJ1-3|.|.
TGTGCCAGCTCACCAAACCAGGGGTATCTTCCGAACACCATATATTTT
CASSPNQGYLPNTIYF
>TRBV15|TRBJ1-1|.|.
TGTGCCACCAGCAGAGACACGGTCGGCGGCGGGGCTTTCTTT
CATSRDTVGGGAFF
>TRBV10-1|TRBJ1-5|.|.
TGCGCCAGCAGTACGAACCGGGACCCCCAGCATTTT
CASSTNRDPQHF
>TRBV28|TRBJ2-5|.|.
TGTGCCAGCAGTTTACAACAGGGTGGAGAGACCCAGTACTTC
CASSLQQGGETQYF
>TRBV28|TRBJ1-5|.|.
TGTGCCAGCAGTTTACCCTTGCAGCCCCAGCATTTT
CASSLPLQPQHF
>TRBV19|TRBJ2-7|.|.
TGTGCCAGTAGTAATCAGACTGTCTCCTACGAGCAGTACTTC
CASSNQTVSYEQYF
>TRBV5-5|TRBJ2-1|.|once
TGTGCCAGCAGCCTGGGGACTGACAATGAGCAGTTCTTC
CASSLGTDNEQFF
>TRBV6-6|TRBJ2-6|.|.
TGTGCCAGCAGTTTTGACACCTCTGGGGCCAACGTCCTGACTTTC
CASSFDTSGANVLTF
>TRBV28|TRBJ1-5|TRBD1|.
TGTGCCAGCAGCGACAGGACAGGATATTTCTCTTCGAGCAATCAGCCCCAGCATTTT
CASSDRTGYFSSSNQPQHF
>TRBV5-1|TRBJ1-1|TRBD1|.
TGCGCCAGCAGCTTAATGACAGGGCAGGGAACTGAAGCTTTCTTT
CASSLMTGQGTEAFF
>TRBV18|TRBJ1-2|.|.
TGTGCCAGCTCACCACCGTCCCGGGGGGCGTTTGACTATGGCTACACCTTC
CASSPPSRGAFDYGYTF
>TRBV6-5|TRBJ1-3|TRBD1|.
TGTGCCAGCAGTTACGGGACAGATCGAAACACCATATATTTT
CASSYGTDRNTIYF
>TRBV12-5|TRBJ2-1|TRBD1|.
TGTGCTAGTTCCGGCGGGGACAGGGATTACAATGAGCAGTTCTTC
CASSGGDRDYNEQFF
>TRBV7-2|TRBJ2-7|.|few
TGTGCCAGCAGCGATCGATACGAGCAGTACTTC
CASSDRYEQYF
>TRBV2|TRBJ2-3|.|.
TGTGCCAGCGTCCCGCTGATTGGGCTAATTGAAGCGGTGAGCACAGATACGCAGTATTTT
CASVPLIGLIEAVSTDTQYF
>TRBV11-2|TRBJ1-6|.|.
TGTGCCAGCAGCTTAAATCTCCCCCGGTCCTATAATTCACCCCTCCACTTT
CASSLNLPRSYNSPLHF
>TRBV21-1|TRBJ2-2|.|.
TGTGCCAGTCACGGGGTTACCGGGGAGCTGTTTTTT
CASHGVTGELFF